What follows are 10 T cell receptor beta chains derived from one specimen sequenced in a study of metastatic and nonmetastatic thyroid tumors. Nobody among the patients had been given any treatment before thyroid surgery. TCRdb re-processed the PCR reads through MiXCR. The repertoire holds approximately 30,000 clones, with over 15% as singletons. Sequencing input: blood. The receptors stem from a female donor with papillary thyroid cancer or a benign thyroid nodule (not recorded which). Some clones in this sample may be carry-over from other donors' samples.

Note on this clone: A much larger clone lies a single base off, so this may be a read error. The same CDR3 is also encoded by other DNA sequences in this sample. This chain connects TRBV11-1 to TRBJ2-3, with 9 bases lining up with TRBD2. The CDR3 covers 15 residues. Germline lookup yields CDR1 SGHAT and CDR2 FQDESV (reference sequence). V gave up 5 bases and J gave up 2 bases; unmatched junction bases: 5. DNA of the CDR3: TGTGCCAGCAGCGTGACTAGCGGTTTCACAGATACGCAGTATTTT. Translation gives CASSVTSGFTDTQYF.

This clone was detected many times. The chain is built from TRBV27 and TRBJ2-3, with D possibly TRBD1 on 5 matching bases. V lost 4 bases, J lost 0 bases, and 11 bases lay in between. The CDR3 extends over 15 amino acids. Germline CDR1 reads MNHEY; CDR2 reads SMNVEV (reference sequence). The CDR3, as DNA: TGTGCCAGCAGTTCCCGACAGATAAGCACAGATACGCAGTATTTT. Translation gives CASSSRQISTDTQYF.

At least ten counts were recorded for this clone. The CDR3 nucleotides are TGCAGCGTCGGAGGGAGGGCAGCCGAAAAACTGTTTTTT. It specifies CSVGGRAAEKLFF. This chain uses TRBV29-1 with TRBJ1-4; the D is unclear. Germline assignment: CDR1 SQVTM and CDR2 ANQGSEA. This CDR3 region has 13 residues. The V gene lost 6 bases and the J gene lost 8 bases, with 16 bases spanning the gap. Combining the CDR3 with reference TRBV29-1 and TRBJ1-4 gives the whole variable domain SAVISQKPSRDICQRGTSLTIQCQVDSQVTMMFWYRQQPGQSLTLIATANQGSEATYESGFVIDKFPISRPNLTFSTLTVSNMSPEDSSIYLCSVGGRAAEKLFFGSGTQLSVL.

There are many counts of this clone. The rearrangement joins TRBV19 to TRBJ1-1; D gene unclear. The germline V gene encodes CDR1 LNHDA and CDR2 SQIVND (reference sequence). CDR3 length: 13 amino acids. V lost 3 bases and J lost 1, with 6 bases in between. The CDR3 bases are TGTGCCAGTAGTATCACTCGGAACACTGAAGCTTTCTTT. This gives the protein CASSITRNTEAFF.

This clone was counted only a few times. The CDR3 is CSIERGENNEQFF. CDR3 nucleotide sequence: TGCAGTATCGAGCGGGGGGAAAACAATGAGCAGTTCTTC. The chain combines TRBV20-1 with TRBJ2-1, with 9 nucleotides matching TRBD2. The CDR3 extends over 13 amino acids. V lost 8 bases, J lost 5 bases, and 7 bases stayed unmatched. Germline CDR1 DFQATT, CDR2 SNEGSKA (reference sequence).

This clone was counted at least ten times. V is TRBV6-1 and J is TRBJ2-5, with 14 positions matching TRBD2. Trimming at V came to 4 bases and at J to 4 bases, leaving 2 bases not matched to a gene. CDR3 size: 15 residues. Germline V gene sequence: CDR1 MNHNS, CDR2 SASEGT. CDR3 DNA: TGTGCCAGCAGTGGACTAGCGGGAGGGCCAGAGACCCAGTACTTC. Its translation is CASSGLAGGPETQYF.

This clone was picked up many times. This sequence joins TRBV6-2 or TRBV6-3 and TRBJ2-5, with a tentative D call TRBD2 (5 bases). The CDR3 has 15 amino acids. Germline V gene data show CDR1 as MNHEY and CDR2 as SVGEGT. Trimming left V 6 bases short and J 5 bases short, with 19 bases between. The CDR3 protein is CASSPGRADAETQYF. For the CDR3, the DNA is TGTGCCAGCAGCCCCGGGCGGGCCGACGCGGAGACCCAGTACTTC.

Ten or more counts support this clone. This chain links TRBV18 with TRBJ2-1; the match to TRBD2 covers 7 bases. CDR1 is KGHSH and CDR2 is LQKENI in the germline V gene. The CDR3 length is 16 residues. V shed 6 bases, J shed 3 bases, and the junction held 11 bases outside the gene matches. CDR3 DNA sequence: TGTGCCAGCTCGGATCAACTAGCGAACGTCTACAATGAGCAGTTCTTC. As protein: CASSDQLANVYNEQFF.

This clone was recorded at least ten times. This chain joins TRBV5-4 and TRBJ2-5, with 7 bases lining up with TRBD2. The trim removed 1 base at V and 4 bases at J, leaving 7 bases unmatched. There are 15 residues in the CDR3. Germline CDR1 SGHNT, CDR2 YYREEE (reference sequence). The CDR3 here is CASSLNPAGLETQYF. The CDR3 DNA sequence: TGTGCCAGCAGCTTGAACCCAGCGGGGTTAGAGACCCAGTACTTC.

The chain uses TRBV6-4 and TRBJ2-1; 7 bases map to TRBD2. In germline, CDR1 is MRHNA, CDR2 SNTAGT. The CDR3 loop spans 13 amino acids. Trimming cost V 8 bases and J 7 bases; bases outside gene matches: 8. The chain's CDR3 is CASGVEGGNEQFF. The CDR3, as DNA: TGTGCCAGCGGGGTTGAGGGAGGGAATGAGCAGTTCTTC.